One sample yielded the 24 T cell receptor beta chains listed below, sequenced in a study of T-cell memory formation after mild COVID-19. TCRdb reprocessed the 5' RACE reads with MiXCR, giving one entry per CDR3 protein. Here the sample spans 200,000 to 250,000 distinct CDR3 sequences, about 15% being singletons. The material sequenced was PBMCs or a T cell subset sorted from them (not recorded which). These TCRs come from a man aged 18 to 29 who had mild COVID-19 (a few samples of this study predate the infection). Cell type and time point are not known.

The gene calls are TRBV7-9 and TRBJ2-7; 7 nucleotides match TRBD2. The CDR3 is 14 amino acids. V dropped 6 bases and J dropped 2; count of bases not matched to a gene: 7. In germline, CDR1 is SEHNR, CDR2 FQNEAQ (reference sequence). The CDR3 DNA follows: TGTGCCAGCAGTGGTCCTGGGGGGGCCTACGAGCAGTACTTC. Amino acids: CASSGPGGAYEQYF.

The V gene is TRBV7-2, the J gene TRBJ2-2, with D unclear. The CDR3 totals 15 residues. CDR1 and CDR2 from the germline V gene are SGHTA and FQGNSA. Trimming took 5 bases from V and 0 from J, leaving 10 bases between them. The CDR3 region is CASSAAGSNTGELFF. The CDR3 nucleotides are TGTGCCAGCAGCGCCGCTGGCTCGAACACCGGGGAGCTGTTTTTT.

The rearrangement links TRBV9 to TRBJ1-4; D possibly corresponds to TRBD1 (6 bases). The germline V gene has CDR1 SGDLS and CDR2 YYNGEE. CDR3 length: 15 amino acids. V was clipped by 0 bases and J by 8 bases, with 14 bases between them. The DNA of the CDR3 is TGTGCCAGCAGCGTAGCCGGGACACCCGAAGAAAAACTGTTTTTT. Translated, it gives CASSVAGTPEEKLFF.

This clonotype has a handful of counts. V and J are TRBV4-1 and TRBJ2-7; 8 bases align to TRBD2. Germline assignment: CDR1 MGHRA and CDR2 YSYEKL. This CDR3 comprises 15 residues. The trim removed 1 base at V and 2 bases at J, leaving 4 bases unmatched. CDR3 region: CASSQAGGRTYEQYF. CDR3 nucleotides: TGCGCCAGCAGCCAAGCGGGGGGGCGCACCTACGAGCAGTACTTC.

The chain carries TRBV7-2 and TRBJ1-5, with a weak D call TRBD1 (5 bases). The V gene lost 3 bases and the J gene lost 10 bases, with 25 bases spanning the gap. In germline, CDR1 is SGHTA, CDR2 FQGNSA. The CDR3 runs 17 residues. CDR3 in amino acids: CASSFRDHPIIMYPQHF. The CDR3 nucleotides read TGTGCCAGCAGCTTCCGGGACCACCCGATTATTATGTATCCCCAGCATTTT.

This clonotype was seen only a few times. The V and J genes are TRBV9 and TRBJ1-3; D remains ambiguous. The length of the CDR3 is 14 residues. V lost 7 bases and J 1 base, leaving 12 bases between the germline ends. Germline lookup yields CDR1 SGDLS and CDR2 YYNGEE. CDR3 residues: CASAPGRSGNTIYF. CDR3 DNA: TGTGCCAGCGCTCCGGGGAGGTCTGGAAACACCATATATTTT.

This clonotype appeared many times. The CDR3 loop is CASSPTSGVNTGELFF. The CDR3 nucleotides read TGTGCCAGCAGTCCCACCTCCGGGGTGAACACCGGGGAGCTGTTTTTT. The chain couples TRBV28 to TRBJ2-2; the D gene is possibly TRBD2 (5 bases). The CDR3 runs 16 residues. From germline, CDR1 is MDHEN and CDR2 SYDVKM. V was cut by 5 bases and J by 1 base, with 14 bases left in between. The full variable domain, completed using reference TRBV28 and TRBJ2-2, is DVKVTQSSRYLVKRTGEKVFLECVQDMDHENMFWYRQDPGLGLRLIYFSYDVKMKEKGDIPEGYSVSREKKERFSLILESASTNQTSMYLCASSPTSGVNTGELFFGEGSRLTVL.

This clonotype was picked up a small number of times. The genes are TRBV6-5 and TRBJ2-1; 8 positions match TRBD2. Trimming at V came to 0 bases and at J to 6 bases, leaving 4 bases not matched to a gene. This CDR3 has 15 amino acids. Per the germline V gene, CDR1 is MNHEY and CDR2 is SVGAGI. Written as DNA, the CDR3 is TGTGCCAGCAGTTACTCCCGCGGGGGGCGCAATGAGCAGTTCTTC. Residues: CASSYSRGGRNEQFF.

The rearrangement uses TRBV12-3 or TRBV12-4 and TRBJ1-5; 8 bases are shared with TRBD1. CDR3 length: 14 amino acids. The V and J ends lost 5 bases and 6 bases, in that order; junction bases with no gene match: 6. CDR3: CASSPQGARQPQHF. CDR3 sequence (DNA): TGTGCCAGCAGTCCTCAGGGGGCACGTCAGCCCCAGCATTTT.

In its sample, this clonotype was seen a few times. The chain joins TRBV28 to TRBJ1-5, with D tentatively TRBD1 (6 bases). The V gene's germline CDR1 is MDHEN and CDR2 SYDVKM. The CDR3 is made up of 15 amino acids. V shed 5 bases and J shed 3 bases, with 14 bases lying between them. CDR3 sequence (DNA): TGTGCCAGCAGTGGGGCAGGGGCGCCCAATCAGCCCCAGCATTTT. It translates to CASSGAGAPNQPQHF.

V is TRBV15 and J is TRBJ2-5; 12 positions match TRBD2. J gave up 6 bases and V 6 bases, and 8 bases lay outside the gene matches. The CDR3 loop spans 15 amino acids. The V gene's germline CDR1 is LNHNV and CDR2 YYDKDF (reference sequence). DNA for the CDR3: TGTGCCACCAGAACTAGCGGGGGGAATATTAAGACCCAGTACTTC. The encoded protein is CATRTSGGNIKTQYF.

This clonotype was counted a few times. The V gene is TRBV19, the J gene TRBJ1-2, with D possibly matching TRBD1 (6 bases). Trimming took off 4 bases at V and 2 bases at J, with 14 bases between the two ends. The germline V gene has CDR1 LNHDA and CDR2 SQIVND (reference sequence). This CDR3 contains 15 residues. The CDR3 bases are TGTGCCAGTAGTAACCTCAGGGGACCCAACTATGGCTACACCTTC. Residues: CASSNLRGPNYGYTF.

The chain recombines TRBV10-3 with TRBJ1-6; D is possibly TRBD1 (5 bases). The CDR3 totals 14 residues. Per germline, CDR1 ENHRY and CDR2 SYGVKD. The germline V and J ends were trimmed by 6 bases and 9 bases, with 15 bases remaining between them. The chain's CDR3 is CAISPGLGLSPLHF. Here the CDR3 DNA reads TGTGCCATCAGCCCAGGGTTGGGACTTTCACCCCTCCACTTT.

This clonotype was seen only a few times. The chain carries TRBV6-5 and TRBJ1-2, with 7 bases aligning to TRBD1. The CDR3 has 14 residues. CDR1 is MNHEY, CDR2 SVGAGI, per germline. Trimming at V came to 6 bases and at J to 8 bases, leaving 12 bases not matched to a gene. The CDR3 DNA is TGTGCCAGCAGAACCCTTAGGACAGGAAAAGGCTACACCTTC. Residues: CASRTLRTGKGYTF.

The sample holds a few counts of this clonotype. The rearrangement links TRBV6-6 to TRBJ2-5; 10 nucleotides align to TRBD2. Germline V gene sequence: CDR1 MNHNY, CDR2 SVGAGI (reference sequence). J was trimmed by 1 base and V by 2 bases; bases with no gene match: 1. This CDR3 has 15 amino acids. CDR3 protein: CASSYSGGGQETQYF. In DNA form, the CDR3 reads TGTGCCAGCAGTTACAGCGGGGGGGGCCAAGAGACCCAGTACTTC.

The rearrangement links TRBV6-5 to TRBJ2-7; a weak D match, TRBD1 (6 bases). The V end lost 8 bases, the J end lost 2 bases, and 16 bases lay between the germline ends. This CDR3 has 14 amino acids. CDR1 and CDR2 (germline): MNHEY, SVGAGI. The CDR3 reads CASADRFYPYEQYV. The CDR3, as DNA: TGTGCCAGCGCTGACAGGTTCTACCCCTACGAGCAGTACGTC.

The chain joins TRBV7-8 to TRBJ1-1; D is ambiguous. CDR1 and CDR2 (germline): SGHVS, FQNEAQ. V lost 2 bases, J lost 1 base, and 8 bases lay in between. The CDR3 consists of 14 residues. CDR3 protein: CASSLSSQNTEAFF. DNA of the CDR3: TGTGCCAGCAGCTTAAGCTCTCAGAACACTGAAGCTTTCTTT.

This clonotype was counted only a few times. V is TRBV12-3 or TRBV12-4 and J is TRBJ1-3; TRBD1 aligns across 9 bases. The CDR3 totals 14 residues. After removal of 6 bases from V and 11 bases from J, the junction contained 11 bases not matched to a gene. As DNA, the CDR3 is TGTGCCAGCAGCCTCACAGGGGGCGAACGGGCCATATATTTT. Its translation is CASSLTGGERAIYF.

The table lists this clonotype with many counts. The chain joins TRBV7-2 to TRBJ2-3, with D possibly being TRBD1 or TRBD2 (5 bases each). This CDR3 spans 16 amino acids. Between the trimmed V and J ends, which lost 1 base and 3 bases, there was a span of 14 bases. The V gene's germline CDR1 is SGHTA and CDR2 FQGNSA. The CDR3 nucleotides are TGTGCCAGCAGCTTAGTAGGAGGTGCAGGGACAGATACGCAGTATTTT. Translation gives CASSLVGGAGTDTQYF.

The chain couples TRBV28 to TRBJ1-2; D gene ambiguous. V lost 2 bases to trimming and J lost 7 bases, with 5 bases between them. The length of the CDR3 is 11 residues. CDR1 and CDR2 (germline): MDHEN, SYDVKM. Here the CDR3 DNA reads TGTGCCAGCAGTTTACTAGGTGGCTACACCTTC. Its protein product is CASSLLGGYTF.

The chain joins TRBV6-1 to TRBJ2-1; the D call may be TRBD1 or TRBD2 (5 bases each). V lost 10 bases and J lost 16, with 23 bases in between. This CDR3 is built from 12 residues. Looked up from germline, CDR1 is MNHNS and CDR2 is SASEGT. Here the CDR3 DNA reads TGTGCCACCGGGGTTTATGTAGGGACCGTCTTCTTC. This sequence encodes CATGVYVGTVFF.

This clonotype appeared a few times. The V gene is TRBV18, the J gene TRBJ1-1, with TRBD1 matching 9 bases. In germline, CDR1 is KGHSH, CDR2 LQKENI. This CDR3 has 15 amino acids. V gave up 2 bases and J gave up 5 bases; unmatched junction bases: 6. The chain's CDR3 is CASSPTTDRGTEAFF. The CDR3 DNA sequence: TGTGCCAGCTCACCAACCACAGACAGGGGGACTGAAGCTTTCTTT.

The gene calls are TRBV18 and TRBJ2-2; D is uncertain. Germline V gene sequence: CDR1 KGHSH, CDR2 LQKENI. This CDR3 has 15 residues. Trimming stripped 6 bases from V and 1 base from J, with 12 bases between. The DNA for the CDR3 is TGTGCCAGCTCGGAAGGATGGGGGAACACCGGGGAGCTGTTTTTT. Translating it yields CASSEGWGNTGELFF.

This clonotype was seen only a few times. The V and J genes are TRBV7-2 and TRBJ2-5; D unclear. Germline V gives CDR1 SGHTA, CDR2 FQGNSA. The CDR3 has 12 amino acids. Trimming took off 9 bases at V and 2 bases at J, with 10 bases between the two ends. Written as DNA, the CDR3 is TGTGCCAGTGCATCGCCGCAAGAGACCCAGTACTTC. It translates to CASASPQETQYF.